This T cell receptor beta chain appears in the sequencing data of a study of T cell repertoires in cytomegalovirus infection. There are 14 residues in the CDR3. V lost 4 bases to trimming and J lost 7 bases; unmatched junction nucleotides: 9. In germline, CDR1 is SGHDT, CDR2 YYEEEE. TCRdb passed the reads through MiXCR, listing each CDR3 protein once. Here the sample spans under 850,000 distinct CDR3 sequences, less than 40% being singletons. What was sequenced was PBMCs. The chain is built from TRBV5-6 and TRBJ2-3, with 7 positions matching TRBD1. The clonotype was recovered from a human donor in good health (CMV status not recorded). Some clones in this sample may be carry-over from other donors' samples. CDR3: CASSAARDSHTQYF. The CDR3 DNA reads as TGTGCCAGCAGCGCAGCCCGGGACAGCCATACGCAGTATTTT.